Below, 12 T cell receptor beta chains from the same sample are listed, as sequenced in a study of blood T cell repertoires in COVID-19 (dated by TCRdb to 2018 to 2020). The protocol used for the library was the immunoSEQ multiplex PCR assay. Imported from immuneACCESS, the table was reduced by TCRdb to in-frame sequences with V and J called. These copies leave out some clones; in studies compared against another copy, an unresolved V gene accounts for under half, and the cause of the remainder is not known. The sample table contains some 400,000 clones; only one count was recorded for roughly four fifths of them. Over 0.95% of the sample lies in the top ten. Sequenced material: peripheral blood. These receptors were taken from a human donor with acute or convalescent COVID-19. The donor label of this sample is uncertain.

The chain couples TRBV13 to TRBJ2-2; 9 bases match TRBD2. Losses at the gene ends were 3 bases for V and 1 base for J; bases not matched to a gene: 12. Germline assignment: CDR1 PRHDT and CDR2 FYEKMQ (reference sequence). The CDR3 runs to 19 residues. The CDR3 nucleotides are TGTGCCAGCAGCTTTTATTTAATTCGTAGCGGGGGGAACACCGGGGAGCTGTTTTTT. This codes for CASSFYLIRSGGNTGELFF.

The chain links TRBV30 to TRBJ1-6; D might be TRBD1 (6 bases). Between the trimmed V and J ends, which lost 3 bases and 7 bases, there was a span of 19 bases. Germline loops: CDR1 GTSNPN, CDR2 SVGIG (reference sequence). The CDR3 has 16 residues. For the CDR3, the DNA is TGTGCCTGGAGGAGGCGGAGGTCAGGGGAGAATTCACCCCTCCACTTT. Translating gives CAWRRRRSGENSPLHF.

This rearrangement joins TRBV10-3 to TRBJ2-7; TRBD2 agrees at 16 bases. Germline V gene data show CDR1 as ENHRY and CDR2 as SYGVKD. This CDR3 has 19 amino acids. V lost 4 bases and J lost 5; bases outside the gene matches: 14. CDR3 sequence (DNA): TGTGCCATCAGTGTATCCGGGACTAGCGGGAGGGCGATCGGGAACGAGCAGTACTTC. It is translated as CAISVSGTSGRAIGNEQYF.

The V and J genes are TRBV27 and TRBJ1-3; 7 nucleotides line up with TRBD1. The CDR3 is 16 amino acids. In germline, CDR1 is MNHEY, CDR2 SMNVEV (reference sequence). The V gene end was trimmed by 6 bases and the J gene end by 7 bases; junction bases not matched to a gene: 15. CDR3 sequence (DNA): TGTGCCAGCAGCCCCAATATTGGCAGGGGGATGAACACCATATATTTT. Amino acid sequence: CASSPNIGRGMNTIYF.

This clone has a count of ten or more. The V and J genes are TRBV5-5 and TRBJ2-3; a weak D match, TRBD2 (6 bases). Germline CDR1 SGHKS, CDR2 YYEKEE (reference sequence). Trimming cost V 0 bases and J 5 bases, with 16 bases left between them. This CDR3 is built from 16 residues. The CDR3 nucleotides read TGTGCCAGCAGCTTGGACGGGTCCCTGGGAGGAGATACGCAGTATTTT. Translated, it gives CASSLDGSLGGDTQYF. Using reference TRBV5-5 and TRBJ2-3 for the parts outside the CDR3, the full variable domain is DAGVTQSPTHLIKTRGQQVTLRCSPISGHKSVSWYQQVLGQGPQFIFQYYEKEERGRGNFPDRFSARQFPNYSSELNVNALLLGDSALYLCASSLDGSLGGDTQYFGPGTRLTVL.

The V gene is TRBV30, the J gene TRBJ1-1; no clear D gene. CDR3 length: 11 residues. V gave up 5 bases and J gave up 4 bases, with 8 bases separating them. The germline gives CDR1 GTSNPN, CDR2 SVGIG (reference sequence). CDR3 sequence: CAWQRATEAFF. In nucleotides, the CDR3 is TGTGCCTGGCAGAGGGCCACTGAAGCTTTCTTT. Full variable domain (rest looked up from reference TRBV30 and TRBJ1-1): SQTIHQWPATLVQPVGSPLSLECTVEGTSNPNLYWYRQAAGRGLQLLFYSVGIGQISSEVPQNLSASRPQDRQFILSSKKLLLSDSGFYLCAWQRATEAFFGQGTRLTVV.

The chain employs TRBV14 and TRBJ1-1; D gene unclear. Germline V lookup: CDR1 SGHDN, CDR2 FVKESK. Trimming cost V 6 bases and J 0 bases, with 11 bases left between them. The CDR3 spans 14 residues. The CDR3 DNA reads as TGTGCCAGCAGTTTACCGGGGATGAACACTGAAGCTTTCTTT. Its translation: CASSLPGMNTEAFF.

The CDR3: CASTWAGGNYGYTF. For the CDR3, the DNA is TGTGCCAGCACCTGGGCTGGGGGCAACTATGGCTACACCTTC. The chain combines TRBV2 with TRBJ1-2; maybe TRBD1 (6 bases). Trimming pared 7 bases from V and 2 bases from J, leaving 14 bases between. This CDR3 has 14 amino acids. Per the germline V gene, CDR1 is SNHLY and CDR2 is FYNNEI.

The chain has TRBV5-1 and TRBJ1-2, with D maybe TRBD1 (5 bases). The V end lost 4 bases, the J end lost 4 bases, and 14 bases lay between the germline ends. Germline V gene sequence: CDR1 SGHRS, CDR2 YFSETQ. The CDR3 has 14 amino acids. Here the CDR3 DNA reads TGCGCCAGCAGCCCGGGGGATTCCGGCTATGGCTACACCTTC. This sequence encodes CASSPGDSGYGYTF. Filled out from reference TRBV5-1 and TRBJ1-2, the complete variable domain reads KAGVTQTPRYLIKTRGQQVTLSCSPISGHRSVSWYQQTPGQGLQFLFEYFSETQRNKGNFPGRFSGRQFSNSRSEMNVSTLELGDSALYLCASSPGDSGYGYTFGSGTRLTVV.

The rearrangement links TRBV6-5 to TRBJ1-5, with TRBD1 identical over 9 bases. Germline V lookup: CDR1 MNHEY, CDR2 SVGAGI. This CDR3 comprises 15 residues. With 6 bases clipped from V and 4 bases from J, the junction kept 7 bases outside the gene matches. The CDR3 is CASREPGQGNQPQHF. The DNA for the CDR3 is TGTGCCAGCAGGGAGCCGGGACAGGGAAATCAGCCCCAGCATTTT.

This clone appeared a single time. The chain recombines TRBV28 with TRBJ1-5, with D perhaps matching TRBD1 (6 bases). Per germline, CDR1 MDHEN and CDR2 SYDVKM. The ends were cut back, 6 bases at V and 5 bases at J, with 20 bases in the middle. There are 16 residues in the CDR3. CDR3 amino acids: CASSFSSRGLDQPQHF. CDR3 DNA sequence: TGTGCCAGCAGCTTTAGCTCCAGGGGTTTGGATCAGCCCCAGCATTTT.

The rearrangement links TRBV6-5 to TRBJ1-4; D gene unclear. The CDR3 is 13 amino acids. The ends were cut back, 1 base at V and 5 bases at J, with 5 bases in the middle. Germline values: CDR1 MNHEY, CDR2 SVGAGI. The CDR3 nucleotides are TGTGCCAGCAGTTACTTACAGAATGAAAAACTGTTTTTT. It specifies CASSYLQNEKLFF.